The clone carrying this T cell receptor beta chain has just a few counts. The antigen remains unidentified. Trimming removed 7 bases from V and 0 bases from J, with 10 bases in between. The CDR3 extends over 14 amino acids. This sample stems from a study of T-cell memory formation after mild COVID-19. Whole-study context: Largely donor-specific TCR clusters were found.

Study results and caveats: Detection of some responders pre-infection suggested pre-existing cross-reactive memory T cells participated.

One entry per CDR3 protein results from TCRdb running MiXCR on the 5' RACE reads. The sample shows about half a million distinct CDR3 sequences, around a sixth of them seen only once. The sample comprised PBMCs or a T cell subset sorted from them (not recorded which). The origin of this receptor is an adult woman who had mild COVID-19 (a few samples of this study predate the infection). Cell type and time point are not known. The genes are TRBV12-3 or TRBV12-4 and TRBJ1-3, with a weak D call TRBD1 (5 bases). The CDR3 DNA reads TGTGCCAGCACCGAGGGGATCTCTGGAAACACCATATATTTT. Its translation: CASTEGISGNTIYF.